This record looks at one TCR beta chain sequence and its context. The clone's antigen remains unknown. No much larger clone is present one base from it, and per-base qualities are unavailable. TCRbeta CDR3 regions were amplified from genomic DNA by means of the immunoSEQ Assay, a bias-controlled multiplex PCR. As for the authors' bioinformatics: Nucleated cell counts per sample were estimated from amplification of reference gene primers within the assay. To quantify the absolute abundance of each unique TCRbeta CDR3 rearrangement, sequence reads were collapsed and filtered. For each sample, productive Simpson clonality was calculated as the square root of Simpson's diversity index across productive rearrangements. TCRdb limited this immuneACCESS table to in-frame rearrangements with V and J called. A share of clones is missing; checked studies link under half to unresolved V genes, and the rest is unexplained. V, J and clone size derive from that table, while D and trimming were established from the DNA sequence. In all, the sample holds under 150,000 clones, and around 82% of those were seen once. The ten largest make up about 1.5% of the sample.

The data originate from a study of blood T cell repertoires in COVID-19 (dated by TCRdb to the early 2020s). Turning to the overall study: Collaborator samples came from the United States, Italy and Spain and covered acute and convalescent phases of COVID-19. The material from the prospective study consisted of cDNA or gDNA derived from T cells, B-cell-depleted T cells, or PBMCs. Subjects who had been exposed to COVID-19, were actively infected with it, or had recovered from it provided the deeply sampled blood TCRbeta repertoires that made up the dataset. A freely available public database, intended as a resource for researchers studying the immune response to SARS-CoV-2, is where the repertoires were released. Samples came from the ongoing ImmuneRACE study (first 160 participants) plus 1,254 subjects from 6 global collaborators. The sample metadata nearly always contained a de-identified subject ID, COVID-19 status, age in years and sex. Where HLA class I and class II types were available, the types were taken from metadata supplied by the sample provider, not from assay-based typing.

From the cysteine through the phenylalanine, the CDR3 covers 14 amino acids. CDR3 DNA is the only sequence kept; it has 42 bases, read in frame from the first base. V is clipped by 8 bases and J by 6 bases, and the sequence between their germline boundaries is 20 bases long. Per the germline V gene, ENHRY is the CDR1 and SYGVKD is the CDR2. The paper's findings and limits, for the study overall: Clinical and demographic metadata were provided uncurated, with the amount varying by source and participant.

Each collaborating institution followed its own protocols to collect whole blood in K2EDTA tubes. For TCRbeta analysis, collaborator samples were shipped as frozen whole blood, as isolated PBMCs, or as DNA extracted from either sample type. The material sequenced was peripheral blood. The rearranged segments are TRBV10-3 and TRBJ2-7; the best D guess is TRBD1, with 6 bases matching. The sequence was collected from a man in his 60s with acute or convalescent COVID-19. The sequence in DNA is TGTGCCATCGGCTCCTTACAGGGAGAGCGCGAGCAGTACTTC. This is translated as CAIGSLQGEREQYF.